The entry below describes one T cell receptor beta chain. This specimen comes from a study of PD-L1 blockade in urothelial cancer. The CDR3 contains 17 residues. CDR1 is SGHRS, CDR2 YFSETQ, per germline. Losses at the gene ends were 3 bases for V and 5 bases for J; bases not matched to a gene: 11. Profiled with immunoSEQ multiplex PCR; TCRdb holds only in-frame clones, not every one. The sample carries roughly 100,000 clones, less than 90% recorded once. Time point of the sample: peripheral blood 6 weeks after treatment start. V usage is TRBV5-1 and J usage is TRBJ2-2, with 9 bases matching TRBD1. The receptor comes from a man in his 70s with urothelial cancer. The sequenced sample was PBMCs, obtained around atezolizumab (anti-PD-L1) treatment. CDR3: CASSSLPGQGSTGELFF. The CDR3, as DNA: TGCGCCAGCAGCTCCCTCCCGGGACAGGGTAGTACCGGGGAGCTGTTTTTT. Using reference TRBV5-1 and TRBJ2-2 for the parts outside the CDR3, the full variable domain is KAGVTQTPRYLIKTRGQQVTLSCSPISGHRSVSWYQQTPGQGLQFLFEYFSETQRNKGNFPGRFSGRQFSNSRSEMNVSTLELGDSALYLCASSSLPGQGSTGELFFGEGSRLTVL.